The sequence of this T cell receptor beta chain was determined in a study of blood T cell repertoires in COVID-19. CDR3 size: 14 residues. Germline V lookup: CDR1 SGHTA, CDR2 FQGNSA. V was cut by 2 bases and J by 9 bases, with 17 bases left in between. The repertoire was sequenced with immunoSEQ multiplex PCR; TCRdb's copy has only in-frame clones and lacks some. The data show over 150,000 clones, with 85% to 90% seen just once and around a tenth held by the top ten. Sequences were obtained from peripheral blood. The receptor's source is a woman aged 70-85 years with COVID-19, enrolled during active disease. This sequence joins TRBV7-2 and TRBJ2-7, with a weak D call TRBD1 (5 bases). The chain's CDR3 is CASSLTGQGHGQYF. CDR3 in DNA: TGTGCCAGCAGCTTAACGGGCCAAGGACATGGGCAGTACTTC.